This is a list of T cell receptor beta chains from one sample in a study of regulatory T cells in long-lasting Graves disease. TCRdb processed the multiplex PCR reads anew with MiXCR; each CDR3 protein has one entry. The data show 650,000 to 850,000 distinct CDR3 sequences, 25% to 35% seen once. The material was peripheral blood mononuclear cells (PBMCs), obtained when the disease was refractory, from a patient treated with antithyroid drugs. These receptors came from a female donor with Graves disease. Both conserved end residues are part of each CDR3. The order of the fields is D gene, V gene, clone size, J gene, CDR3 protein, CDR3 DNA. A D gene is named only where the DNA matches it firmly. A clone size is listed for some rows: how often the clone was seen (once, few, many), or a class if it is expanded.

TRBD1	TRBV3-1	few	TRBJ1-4	CASSFTGGRMELFF	TGTGCCAGCAGCTTCACAGGGGGACGTATGGAACTGTTTTTT
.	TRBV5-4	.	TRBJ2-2	CVEQLNTGELFF	TGTGTAGAACAATTAAACACCGGGGAGCTGTTTTTT
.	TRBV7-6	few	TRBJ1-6	CASSLWAGYPPLHF	TGTGCCAGCAGCTTATGGGCAGGGTATCCACCCCTCCACTTT
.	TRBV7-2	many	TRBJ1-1	CASSSRAGREAFF	TGTGCCAGCAGCTCCAGGGCAGGTCGGGAAGCTTTCTTT
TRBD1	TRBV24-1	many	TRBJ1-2	CATSDHGTAGYGYTF	TGTGCCACCAGTGACCATGGGACAGCAGGCTATGGCTACACCTTC
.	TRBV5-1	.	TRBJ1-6	CASSLTPGDSPLHF	TGCGCCAGCAGCTTGACTCCCGGGGATTCACCCCTCCACTTT
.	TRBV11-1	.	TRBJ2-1	CASSLGQRSSYNEQFF	TGTGCCAGCAGCTTAGGGCAGAGAAGCTCCTACAATGAGCAGTTCTTC
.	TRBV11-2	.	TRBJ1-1	CASSLGPRPKEIEAFF	TGTGCCAGCAGCTTAGGCCCCAGGCCTAAGGAGATTGAAGCTTTCTTT
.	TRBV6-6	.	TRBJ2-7	CVSSYSTGTTYEQYF	TGTGTCAGCAGTTACTCGACAGGAACGACCTACGAGCAGTACTTC
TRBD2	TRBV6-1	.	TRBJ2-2	CASSPIHPLGLAGAPNTGELFF	TGTGCCAGCAGTCCCATCCACCCCCTCGGACTAGCGGGAGCCCCAAACACCGGGGAGCTGTTTTTT
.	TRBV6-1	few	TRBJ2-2	CASQRGSTGELFF	TGTGCCTCACAACGCGGAAGCACCGGGGAGCTGTTTTTT
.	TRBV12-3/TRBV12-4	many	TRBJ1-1	CASSSRGGTEAFF	TGTGCCAGCAGTTCACGGGGTGGCACTGAAGCTTTCTTT
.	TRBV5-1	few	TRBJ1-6	CASSLAWSGLSPLHF	TGCGCCAGCAGCTTGGCCTGGTCAGGGCTCTCACCCCTCCACTTT
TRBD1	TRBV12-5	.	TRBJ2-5	CASGLVPKQGSHQETQYF	TGTGCTAGTGGTTTGGTACCCAAACAGGGGAGTCACCAAGAGACCCAGTACTTC
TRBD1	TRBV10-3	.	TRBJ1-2	CAISETDRGHGYTF	TGTGCCATCAGTGAGACAGACAGGGGCCATGGCTACACCTTC
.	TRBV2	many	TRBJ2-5	CASRWASWETQYF	TGTGCCAGCCGCTGGGCTAGCTGGGAGACCCAGTACTTC
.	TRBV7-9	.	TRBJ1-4	CASSLATGTATNEKLFF	TGTGCCAGCAGCTTAGCCACAGGGACGGCAACTAATGAAAAACTGTTTTTT
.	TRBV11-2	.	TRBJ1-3	CASTLFRDTRNTIYF	TGTGCCAGCACCCTTTTTCGGGACACTCGAAACACCATATATTTT
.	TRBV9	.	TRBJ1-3	CASSIGVQGGNTIYF	TGTGCCAGCAGCATCGGGGTCCAGGGGGGAAACACCATATATTTT
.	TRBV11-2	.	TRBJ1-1	CASSLGGWESGREAFF	TGTGCCAGCAGCTTAGGGGGGTGGGAGTCGGGAAGAGAAGCTTTCTTT
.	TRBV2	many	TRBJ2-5	CASRDPGETQYF	TGTGCCAGCAGGGACCCCGGGGAGACCCAGTACTTC
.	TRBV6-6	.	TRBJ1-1	CASSYSIVNTEAFF	TGTGCCAGCAGTTACTCGATCGTGAACACTGAAGCTTTCTTT
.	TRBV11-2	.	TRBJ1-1	CASSRPQGLMNTEAFF	TGTGCCAGCAGCAGGCCCCAAGGACTGATGAACACTGAAGCTTTCTTT
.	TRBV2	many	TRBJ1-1	CASSELGRYTEAFF	TGTGCCAGCAGTGAACTGGGTCGGTACACTGAAGCTTTCTTT
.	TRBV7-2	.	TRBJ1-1	CASSLAFRNTEAFF	TGTGCCAGCAGCTTAGCTTTTAGGAACACTGAAGCTTTCTTT
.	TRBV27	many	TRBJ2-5	CASSLLVVGGVAETQYF	TGTGCCAGCAGTTTATTGGTGGTGGGGGGAGTAGCAGAGACCCAGTACTTC
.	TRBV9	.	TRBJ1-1	CASSVDEVKAFF	TGTGCCAGCAGCGTAGATGAGGTCAAAGCTTTCTTT
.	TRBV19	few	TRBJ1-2	CASTRTVNNYGYTF	TGTGCCAGTACCCGGACAGTGAATAACTATGGCTACACCTTC
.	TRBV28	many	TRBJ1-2	CASSFTVSPNYGYTF	TGTGCCAGCAGTTTTACAGTCTCCCCTAACTATGGCTACACCTTC
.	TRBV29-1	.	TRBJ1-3	CSVADGNTIYF	TGCAGCGTTGCGGATGGAAACACCATATATTTT
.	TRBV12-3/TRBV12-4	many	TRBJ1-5	CASSLDPRGGSGQPQHF	TGTGCCAGCAGTTTAGACCCTCGTGGGGGGTCGGGTCAGCCCCAGCATTTT
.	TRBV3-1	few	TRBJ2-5	CASSLLTASGETQYF	TGTGCCAGCAGCCTGTTGACGGCGTCGGGCGAGACCCAGTACTTC
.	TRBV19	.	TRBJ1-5	CASRPQGIGGNQPQHF	TGTGCCAGTAGGCCACAGGGAATCGGGGGCAATCAGCCCCAGCATTTT
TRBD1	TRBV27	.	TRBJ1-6	CASSTPRGSDSPLHF	TGTGCCAGCAGTACCCCCAGGGGGTCTGATTCACCCCTCCACTTT
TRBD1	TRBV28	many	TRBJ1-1	CASSSTGARNTEAFF	TGTGCCAGCAGTTCGACAGGGGCCCGGAACACTGAAGCTTTCTTT
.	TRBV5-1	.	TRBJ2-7	CASSLNSDEQYF	TGCGCCAGCAGCCTAAACAGCGACGAGCAGTACTTC
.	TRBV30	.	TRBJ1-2	CAWSSDVTYGYTF	TGTGCCTGGAGTTCAGACGTCACCTATGGCTACACCTTC
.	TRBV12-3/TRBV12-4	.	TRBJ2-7	CASRPTQGEQYF	TGTGCCAGCAGACCGACTCAGGGCGAGCAGTACTTC
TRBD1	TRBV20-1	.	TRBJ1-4	CSARDTGTGVYKLFF	TGCAGTGCTAGAGATACCGGAACAGGGGTTTACAAACTGTTTTTT
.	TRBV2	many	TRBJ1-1	CASSEIRGDTEAFF	TGTGCCAGCAGTGAAATCCGGGGGGACACTGAAGCTTTCTTT
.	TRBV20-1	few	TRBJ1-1	CSGARASTEAFF	TGCAGTGGTGCTCGGGCGTCCACTGAAGCTTTCTTT
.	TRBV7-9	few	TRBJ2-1	CASRSRAEVYNEQFF	TGTGCCAGCAGATCTCGGGCCGAAGTTTACAATGAGCAGTTCTTC
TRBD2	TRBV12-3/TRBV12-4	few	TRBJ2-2	CASSPRLAGDGGELFF	TGTGCCAGCAGTCCTCGTCTAGCGGGAGATGGCGGGGAGCTGTTTTTT
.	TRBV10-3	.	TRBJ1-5	CATRVGVGNQPQHF	TGTGCCACCCGGGTGGGGGTTGGGAATCAGCCCCAGCATTTT
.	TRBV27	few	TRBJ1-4	CASRAGGEKLFF	TGTGCCAGCAGGGCCGGGGGGGAAAAACTGTTTTTT
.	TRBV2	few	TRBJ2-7	CASKWRGSSYEQYF	TGTGCCAGCAAATGGCGGGGCAGCTCCTACGAGCAGTACTTC
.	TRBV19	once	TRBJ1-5	CASSIEWVSQPQHF	TGTGCCAGTAGTATAGAATGGGTTTCCCAGCCCCAGCATTTT
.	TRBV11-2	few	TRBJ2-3	CASSIDVTDTQYF	TGTGCCAGCAGCATCGACGTAACAGATACGCAGTATTTT
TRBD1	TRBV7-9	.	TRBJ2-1	CASSLGDSSRYEQFF	TGTGCCAGCAGCTTAGGGGACAGCTCGAGGTATGAGCAGTTCTTC
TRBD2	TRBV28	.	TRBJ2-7	CASSESGLADYEQYF	TGTGCCAGCAGCGAATCGGGACTAGCGGATTACGAGCAGTACTTC
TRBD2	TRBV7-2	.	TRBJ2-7	CASSLVGSGNWGEQYF	TGTGCCAGCAGCTTAGTAGGTAGCGGGAACTGGGGGGAGCAGTACTTC
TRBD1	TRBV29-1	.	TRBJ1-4	CSVEPPTGAEKLFF	TGCAGCGTTGAGCCCCCGACAGGGGCTGAAAAACTGTTTTTT
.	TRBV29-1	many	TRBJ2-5	CSVEDLEETQYF	TGCAGCGTTGAAGATCTTGAAGAGACCCAGTACTTC
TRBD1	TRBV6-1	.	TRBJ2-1	CASRPGQVISSYNEQFF	TGTGCCAGCAGGCCGGGACAGGTCATAAGCTCCTACAATGAGCAGTTCTTC
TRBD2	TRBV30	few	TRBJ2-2	CAWSSGLAGAYQLFF	TGTGCCTGGAGTTCGGGACTAGCGGGGGCCTACCAGCTGTTTTTT
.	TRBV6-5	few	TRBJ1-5	CASSYSSSYQPQHF	TGTGCCAGCAGTTACTCGAGTTCCTACCAGCCCCAGCATTTT
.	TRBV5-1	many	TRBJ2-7	CASSSDGSYEQYF	TGTGCCAGCAGTTCGGACGGCTCCTACGAGCAGTACTTC
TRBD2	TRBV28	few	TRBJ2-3	CASSMSGRTDTQYF	TGTGCCAGCAGCATGAGCGGGAGAACAGATACGCAGTATTTT
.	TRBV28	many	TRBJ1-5	CASSLSGGYNQPQHF	TGTGCCAGCAGTCTCTCCGGCGGGTACAATCAGCCCCAGCATTTT